This T cell receptor beta chain was observed in a study of shared clonotypes between healthy human individuals. Generated by immunoSEQ multiplex PCR, the TCRdb table keeps only in-frame clones and is missing some. The profile shows around 2,000,000 clones, 93% of them singletons. This clone showed up just once. CDR1 and CDR2 from the germline V gene are MDHEN and SYDVKM. This CDR3 spans 14 amino acids. Trimming removed 7 bases from V and 0 bases from J, with 13 bases in between. Naivety among CD8 cells was defined by CD45RO negativity and positive CCR7 selection, thereby excluding terminally differentiated effector memory CD45RA+ cells.

The J gene is TRBJ2-7, the V gene TRBV28, with D possibly matching TRBD1 (6 bases). This clonotype originated in a man younger than 35 in good health. Some clones in this sample may be carry-over from other donors' samples. Input material: naive CD8+ T cells from PBMCs. The CDR3 nucleotides are TGTGCCAGCACACCCCAGGGGAGCTCCTACGAGCAGTACTTC. Translated, it gives CASTPQGSSYEQYF. Full variable domain (outside the CDR3, taken from reference TRBV28 and TRBJ2-7): DVKVTQSSRYLVKRTGEKVFLECVQDMDHENMFWYRQDPGLGLRLIYFSYDVKMKEKGDIPEGYSVSREKKERFSLILESASTNQTSMYLCASTPQGSSYEQYFGPGTRLTVT.